This paragraph covers one TCR beta chain sequence. There are many counts of this clonotype. There is no known antigen for this receptor. No base-level quality is on record; no much larger clone is a single base apart. The sample originates from a study of identical twins (dated by TCRdb to 2016 to 2017). Notes on the research overall: The study deep-sequenced TCR alpha and beta repertoires from monozygotic twins, unrelated adults of various ages and cord blood to test whether fetal clonotypes persist. Replicate twin experiments were performed at different times using different library preparation protocols to rule out contamination. The study at large found these results: Fewer insertions were carried by abundant cord blood beta clonotypes, a similar but weaker trend appeared in young adult naive repertoires, and no such trend appeared in memory repertoires. In monozygotic twins, recombination models systematically underestimated out-of-frame TCR alpha sharing, but the models matched the sharing seen between unrelated individuals. Because the same donors could not be followed over many years, the conclusions relied on cross-sectional statistical analysis. Zero-insertion analyses could be partly confounded by invariant T cells such as MAIT and iNKT, though diverse VJ usage argued against such confounding for most clonotypes. Compared with coincidental sharing between unrelated individuals, out-of-frame TCR alpha sequences shared between twins showed an excess of sequences with low generation probability. The excess sharing between twins in beta out-of-frame sequences was weaker because fewer shared sequences reduced the signal-to-noise ratio.

There are 14 amino acids in the CDR3, from cysteine to phenylalanine inclusive. The retained sequence is limited to the CDR3, 42 bases, with the frame set at the first base. The trim is 3 bases for V and 3 bases for J, with a gap of 9 bases between the germline ends. Every donor in the study was a healthy Caucasian. Three pairs of female monozygotic twins, all aged roughly 18 to 29 years, were included in the twin cohort. Using Miltenyi CD45RO+ enrichment and human naive T-cell isolation kits, memory (CD45RO+) and naive T cells were isolated from PBMC. Library generation was performed with 5' RACE. TCRdb names Illumina HiSeq 2000 as the instrument used. Template switching introduced a universal primer binding site; the final cDNA contained a unique molecular identifier, enabling accurate counting of TCR cDNA molecules. Specific primers in the conserved constant-segment region were used to synthesize first-strand cDNA for TCR alpha and beta chains. To control for contamination, every cDNA library carried two barcodes: a SMART-Mk sample barcode plus Illumina barcodes. Two successive PCR steps introduced TruSeq adapter sequences along with Illumina sample barcodes. The TCR alpha and beta cDNA libraries were sequenced on the Illumina HiSeq platform using custom primers. The paper's data handling went like this. MiGEC processed the raw reads to extract unique molecular identifiers, while MiXCR was used to determine the CDR3 positions. For each individual, recombination models were inferred using an EM algorithm with the repgenHMM and IGoR tools. Shared clonotype analysis was performed with the tcR package in R, normalizing sharing by the product of cloneset sizes. To study raw recombination without the effects of thymic and clonal selection, out-of-frame nonproductive sequences were analyzed. TCRdb reanalyzed the raw reads on its own, using fastp at Q25 for trimming and MiXCR for clone calling, and kept in-frame beta chains. Under each unique CDR3 protein, matching rows form one entry showing the most common genes and DNA. V and J calls and clone size were set by TCRdb, not the authors. In this sample the table shows 240,000 or so distinct CDR3 sequences, over 9.5% of which occur a single time. The ten largest clones add up to roughly 4% of the sample.

These data were also filed under a second study, of yellow fever vaccine responses in identical twins. Looking at the second paper: The authors reported that the T cell response to vaccination in identical twins appeared partly convergent and partly personalized. In identical twins, the study followed T cell clones that responded to the vaccine with precision.

Sequenced: memory (CD45RO+) T cells sorted from blood. The cell subset or site label, as the study defines it: CD45RO+ enriched T cells. The rearranged segments are TRBV12-3 or TRBV12-4 and TRBJ1-3, with the D gene call left open. The sequence came from a woman between 18 and 30 years old in good health. This receptor carries the CDR3 CASSLLQIGNTIYF. The sequenced DNA: TGTGCCAGCAGTTTGTTACAGATTGGAAACACCATATATTTT.